These T cell receptor beta chains were read from a single sample in a study of blood T cell repertoires in COVID-19. Produced via immunoSEQ multiplex PCR; TCRdb's table is partial and in-frame only. The table has about 230,000 clones, approximately 85% seen once. Sequenced: peripheral blood. The receptors come from a man in his forties with acute or convalescent COVID-19. Both conserved end residues are part of each CDR3. D genes are given only for firm matches. Size tells how often a clone was seen (once, few, many) or the class of an expanded clone, and some rows leave it out.

CDR3aa: CASSYRRVSAQHF; CDR3nt: TGTGCCAGCAGTTACCGCAGGGTATCAGCCCAGCATTTT; abundance: -; j_gene: TRBJ1-5; v_gene: TRBV6-5; d_gene: -
CDR3aa: CASSRFGTGYQETQYF; CDR3nt: TGTGCCAGCAGCAGGTTTGGGACTGGGTACCAAGAGACCCAGTACTTC; abundance: -; j_gene: TRBJ2-5; v_gene: TRBV7-3; d_gene: -
CDR3aa: CASSQDRDSEAFF; CDR3nt: TGTGCCAGCAGCCAAGACCGGGACAGTGAAGCTTTCTTT; abundance: -; j_gene: TRBJ1-1; v_gene: TRBV4-2; d_gene: TRBD1
CDR3aa: CASSLDPRGHEQYF; CDR3nt: TGTGCCAGCAGCTTGGACCCGCGGGGGCATGAGCAGTACTTC; abundance: -; j_gene: TRBJ2-7; v_gene: TRBV5-4; d_gene: -
CDR3aa: CATSSSRGRDTQYF; CDR3nt: TGTGCCACCAGCAGCTCGCGTGGGAGAGATACGCAGTATTTT; abundance: -; j_gene: TRBJ2-3; v_gene: TRBV15; d_gene: -
CDR3aa: CASSPLDSLSTDTQYF; CDR3nt: TGTGCCAGCTCTCCATTGGACAGCCTGAGCACAGATACGCAGTATTTT; abundance: -; j_gene: TRBJ2-3; v_gene: TRBV18; d_gene: -
CDR3aa: CASSSGLTGDGYTF; CDR3nt: TGTGCCAGCTCATCCGGACTGACCGGCGACGGCTACACCTTC; abundance: -; j_gene: TRBJ1-2; v_gene: TRBV18; d_gene: -
CDR3aa: CASSSPGQGSGNTIYF; CDR3nt: TGTGCCAGCAGTTCCCCCGGACAGGGGTCTGGAAACACCATATATTTT; abundance: -; j_gene: TRBJ1-3; v_gene: TRBV28; d_gene: TRBD1
CDR3aa: CSASLGSYNEQFF; CDR3nt: TGCAGTGCTAGTCTAGGATCCTACAATGAGCAGTTCTTC; abundance: few; j_gene: TRBJ2-1; v_gene: TRBV20-1; d_gene: -
CDR3aa: CATSDRTGYQPQHF; CDR3nt: TGTGCCACCAGTGACCGAACGGGTTATCAGCCCCAGCATTTT; abundance: -; j_gene: TRBJ1-5; v_gene: TRBV24-1; d_gene: -
CDR3aa: CASSLQGAYTEAFF; CDR3nt: TGTGCCAGCAGCTTACAGGGGGCTTACACTGAAGCTTTCTTT; abundance: -; j_gene: TRBJ1-1; v_gene: TRBV5-5; d_gene: TRBD1
CDR3aa: CASSPIGDTEAFF; CDR3nt: TGTGCCAGCTCACCAATCGGGGACACTGAAGCTTTCTTT; abundance: few; j_gene: TRBJ1-1; v_gene: TRBV18; d_gene: -
CDR3aa: CASSRTRTNTGELFF; CDR3nt: TGTGCCAGCAGCCGGACACGTACGAACACCGGGGAGCTGTTTTTT; abundance: -; j_gene: TRBJ2-2; v_gene: TRBV14; d_gene: -